The 7 T cell receptor beta chains given below trace back to one sample, sequenced in a study of blood T cells in healthy people across ages (dated by TCRdb to the mid-2010s). The receptor library was made with 5' RACE. Sequenced on an Illumina HiSeq 2500. A second PCR of about 6 to 12 cycles was performed with a sample-barcoded 5' primer and a J-beta primer mix. The raw public data were reprocessed by TCRdb itself: fastp quality trimming at Q25, MiXCR clonotype calling, in-frame beta chains only. Every entry covers one CDR3 protein and lists the most common genes and DNA from its rows. The sample table holds roughly 1.5 million distinct CDR3 sequences, of which under 55% were seen once. About 4% of the sample comes from the top ten. Material: blood. The receptors were gathered from a young woman in good health.

This clonotype showed up just a few times. CDR3 coding DNA: TGTGCCAGCAGAGGTTATGAAGCTTTCTTT. Translating it yields CASRGYEAFF. This chain connects TRBV12-3 or TRBV12-4 to TRBJ1-1; D not certain. Trimming removed 6 bases from V and 7 bases from J, with 6 bases in between. This CDR3 comprises 10 residues.

This clonotype was observed once. This rearrangement joins TRBV4-1 to TRBJ1-1; TRBD1 matches at 10 bases. The CDR3 consists of 16 residues. Germline values: CDR1 MGHRA, CDR2 YSYEKL. Germline trimming cut 0 bases from V and 1 base from J; bases unmatched to any gene: 2. The CDR3 loop reads CASSQDRDRGNTEAFF. The CDR3 DNA reads as TGCGCCAGCAGCCAAGACCGGGACAGGGGGAACACTGAAGCTTTCTTT.

As regards this clonotype: A clone one base away is much larger, so this may be a read error. V and J are TRBV27 and TRBJ2-5; D possibly corresponds to TRBD1 (8 bases). The DNA end is a closer match to TRBJ2-7, so the J assignment may be wrong. Germline lookup yields CDR1 MNHEY and CDR2 SMNVEV (reference sequence). This CDR3 has 17 amino acids. The CDR3 DNA sequence: TGTGCCAGCAGTTCCCCGTGGGGAGGGACAGGCACCTACGAGCAGTACTTC. Its protein product is CASSSPWGGTGTYEQYF.

This chain uses TRBV20-1 with TRBJ2-3; the D is unclear. CDR1 is DFQATT, CDR2 SNEGSKA, per germline (reference sequence). Trimming removed 6 bases at V and 0 bases at J, with 16 bases between. CDR3 length: 15 amino acids. In nucleotides, the CDR3 is TGCAGTGCCATCCCTCCATTACCGAGCACAGATACGCAGTATTTT. Translating it yields CSAIPPLPSTDTQYF.

J is TRBJ2-1 and V is TRBV14; D ambiguous. The ends were cut back, 4 bases at V and 1 base at J, with 14 bases in the middle. Germline V gene sequence: CDR1 SGHDN, CDR2 FVKESK. This CDR3 region has 16 residues. CDR3 DNA: TGTGCCAGCAGCCCCCTTGTGGTAGGGTCCTACAATGAGCAGTTCTTC. Translating gives CASSPLVVGSYNEQFF.

This sequence joins TRBV7-8 and TRBJ2-5, with 7 bases fitting TRBD2. V shed 8 bases, J shed 5 bases, and the junction held 11 bases outside the gene matches. CDR3 size: 14 residues. Germline V lookup: CDR1 SGHVS, CDR2 FQNEAQ. The CDR3 loop reads CASEPWSGEETQYF. The CDR3 DNA sequence: TGTGCCAGCGAACCTTGGAGCGGGGAGGAGACCCAGTACTTC.

This clonotype showed up many times. The rearrangement links TRBV29-1 to TRBJ2-5; D gene uncertain. The CDR3 totals 13 residues. Germline V gene data show CDR1 as SQVTM and CDR2 as ANQGSEA. Trimming left V 4 bases short and J 1 base short, with 10 bases between. CDR3 DNA sequence: TGCAGCGTTGGGGGTGTGCTCCAAGAGACCCAGTACTTC. Translation: CSVGGVLQETQYF.